Listed below are T cell receptor beta chains from one sample, sequenced in a study of T cells in Graves' hyperthyroidism and ophthalmopathy. TCRdb processed the multiplex PCR reads anew with MiXCR; each CDR3 protein has one entry. Of some 560,000 distinct CDR3 sequences in the sample, 15% to 18% were seen once. Input material: blood. All receptors derive from a woman under 40 with Graves' hyperthyroidism. Each CDR3 is given with its conserved first and last residue.

v_gene,j_gene,CDR3aa
TRBV9,TRBJ1-1,CASSAAGTSWKAFF
TRBV28,TRBJ2-2,CASRAGQGSGELFF
TRBV20-1,TRBJ1-2,CSASARNYGYTF
TRBV18,TRBJ2-7,CASSPPGLATSYEQYF
TRBV6-2/TRBV6-3,TRBJ2-7,CASSQTGIPYEQYF
TRBV4-3,TRBJ1-6,CASSQEEGVGRGALHF
TRBV28,TRBJ2-7,CASSLQGPYEQYF
TRBV10-2,TRBJ2-7,CASSEAYEQYF
TRBV13,TRBJ1-2,CASSLDPSRYGYTF
TRBV2,TRBJ2-5,CASSARQQETQYF
TRBV20-1,TRBJ2-1,CSAASLSSGGYNEQFF
TRBV15,TRBJ2-2,CATSRSGDTGELFF
TRBV10-3,TRBJ1-1,CATAMNTEAFF
TRBV2,TRBJ2-3,CAISSGRVTDTQYF
TRBV14,TRBJ1-1,CASSVAGGFAEAFF
TRBV3-1,TRBJ1-1,CASSLDRTRGTEAFF
TRBV20-1,TRBJ2-2,CSAKGLWDRGQNGELFF
TRBV15,TRBJ2-1,CATSRVPLGASSYNEQFF
TRBV6-2/TRBV6-3,TRBJ2-7,CASSRGNAYEQYF
TRBV11-2,TRBJ1-3,CASSLAADSGNTIYF
TRBV29-1,TRBJ2-1,CSGDRGENEQFF
TRBV3-1,TRBJ2-1,CASSQYPQPGSSYNEQFF
TRBV12-3/TRBV12-4,TRBJ2-3,CASLAGRTDTQYF
TRBV27,TRBJ1-5,CASSPGDRGTQPQHF
TRBV7-2,TRBJ2-3,CASSFRLVDTQYF
TRBV6-2/TRBV6-3,TRBJ2-2,CASSYLLANANTGELFF
TRBV7-3,TRBJ1-1,CASSQQGWDTEAFF
TRBV4-3,TRBJ1-6,CASSQETAYNSPLHF
TRBV29-1,TRBJ2-7,CSVVGTSGPTKYEQYF
TRBV7-9,TRBJ1-1,CASRLGADRTEAFF
TRBV7-9,TRBJ1-2,CASSLDRELAGYTF